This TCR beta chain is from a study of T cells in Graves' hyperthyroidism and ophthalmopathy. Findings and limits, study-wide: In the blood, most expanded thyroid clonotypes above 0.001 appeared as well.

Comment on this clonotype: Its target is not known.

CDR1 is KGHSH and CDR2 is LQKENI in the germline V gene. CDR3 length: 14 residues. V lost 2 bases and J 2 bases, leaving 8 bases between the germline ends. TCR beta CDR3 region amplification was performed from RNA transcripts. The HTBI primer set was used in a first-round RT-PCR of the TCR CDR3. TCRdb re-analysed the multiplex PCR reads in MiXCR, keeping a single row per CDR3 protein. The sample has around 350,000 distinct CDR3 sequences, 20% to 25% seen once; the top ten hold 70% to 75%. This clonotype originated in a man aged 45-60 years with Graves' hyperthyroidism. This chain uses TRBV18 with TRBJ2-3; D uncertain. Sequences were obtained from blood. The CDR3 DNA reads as TGTGCCAGCTCACCATCTACAGACACAGATACGCAGTATTTT. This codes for CASSPSTDTDTQYF.